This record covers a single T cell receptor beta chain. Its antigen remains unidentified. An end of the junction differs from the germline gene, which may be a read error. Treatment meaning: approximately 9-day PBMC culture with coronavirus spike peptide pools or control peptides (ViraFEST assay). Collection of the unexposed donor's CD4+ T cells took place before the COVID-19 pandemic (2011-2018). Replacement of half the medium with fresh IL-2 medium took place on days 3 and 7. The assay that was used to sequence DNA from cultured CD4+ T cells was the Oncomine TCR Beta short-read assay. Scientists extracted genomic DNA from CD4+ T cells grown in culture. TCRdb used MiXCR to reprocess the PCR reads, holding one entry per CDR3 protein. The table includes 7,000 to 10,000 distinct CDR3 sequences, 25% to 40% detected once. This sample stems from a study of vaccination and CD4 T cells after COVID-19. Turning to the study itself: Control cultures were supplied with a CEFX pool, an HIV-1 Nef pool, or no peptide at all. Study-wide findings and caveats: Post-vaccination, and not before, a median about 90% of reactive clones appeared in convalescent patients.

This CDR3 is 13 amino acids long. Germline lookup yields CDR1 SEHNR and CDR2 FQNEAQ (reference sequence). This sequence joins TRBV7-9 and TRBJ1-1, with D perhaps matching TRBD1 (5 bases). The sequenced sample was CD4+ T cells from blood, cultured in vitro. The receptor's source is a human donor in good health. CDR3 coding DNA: TGTGCCAGCAGCCCACAGGATGGCACTGAAACTTTCTTT. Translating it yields CASSPQDGTETFF.